The 28 T cell receptor beta chains below all came from one sample that was sequenced in a study of shared clonotypes between healthy human individuals. Using immunoSEQ multiplex PCR, the repertoire was profiled, and TCRdb retains in-frame clones only, with some absent. The sample records approximately 2.4 million clones, 95% being singletons. The sequenced sample was naive CD4+ T cells sorted from blood. Subset described: CD45RA+ positively selected. All receptors come from a man aged 18-30 years in good health.

V is TRBV6-1 and J is TRBJ1-5; D remains ambiguous. The CDR3 has 13 amino acids. CDR1 MNHNS and CDR2 SASEGT come from the germline V gene. Trimming removed 8 bases at V and 3 bases at J, with 11 bases between. The CDR3 loop is CASAGMDNQPQHF. DNA for the CDR3: TGTGCCAGCGCGGGTATGGACAATCAGCCCCAGCATTTT.

Regarding this clone: Other DNA sequences in the same sample also yield this CDR3. The J gene is TRBJ2-4, the V gene TRBV7-9; no firm D call. CDR1 and CDR2 (germline): SEHNR, FQNEAQ (reference sequence). The V end lost 5 bases, the J end lost 5 bases, and 7 bases lay between the germline ends. This CDR3 spans 12 amino acids. The CDR3 loop reads CASSPTENIQYF. CDR3 nucleotides: TGTGCCAGCAGCCCGACCGAAAACATTCAGTACTTC.

The genes are TRBV4-2 and TRBJ2-1; D is perhaps TRBD2 (7 bases). The CDR3 covers 17 residues. Germline V gene data show CDR1 as LGHNA and CDR2 as YNFKEQ. Deletions cut 3 bases from V and 4 bases from J, with 19 bases between. The CDR3 DNA sequence: TGTGCCAGCAGCCAGGAAGGGGGGGCGGTTCCGTACAATGAGCAGTTCTTC. It encodes CASSQEGGAVPYNEQFF.

About this clone: The same CDR3 is also encoded by other DNA sequences in this sample. The rearrangement uses TRBV7-8 and TRBJ2-3; 8 bases agree with TRBD1. This CDR3 is 15 amino acids long. The junction had 4 bases not matched to a gene; V was cut back by 5 bases and J by 0 bases. The V gene's germline CDR1 is SGHVS and CDR2 FQNEAQ. CDR3 bases: TGTGCCAGCAGCCCTCGGGACAGGAGCACAGATACGCAGTATTTT. Residues: CASSPRDRSTDTQYF.

The chain joins TRBV10-3 to TRBJ2-2, with 10 bases lining up with TRBD1. The germline CDR1 and CDR2 sequences are ENHRY and SYGVKD. J lost 3 bases, V lost 11 bases, and 6 bases had no gene match. The CDR3 runs 14 residues. In DNA form, the CDR3 reads TGTGCCTTACGACAGGGGGCAGACACCGGGGAGCTGTTTTTT. It specifies CALRQGADTGELFF.

Concerning this clone itself: Other DNA variants within this sample encode the same CDR3. The V call is TRBV6-1, the J call TRBJ2-4, with D unclear. V shed 2 bases and J shed 0 bases, with 5 bases lying between them. Germline assignment: CDR1 MNHNS and CDR2 SASEGT. CDR3 length equals 14 residues. The chain's CDR3 is CASSETLAKNIQYF. The CDR3 DNA reads as TGTGCCAGCAGTGAAACTTTAGCCAAAAACATTCAGTACTTC.

The CDR3: CASSFSGLAANTGELFF. The CDR3, as DNA: TGTGCCAGCAGCTTCTCAGGACTAGCGGCGAACACCGGGGAGCTGTTTTTT. The genes are TRBV11-2 and TRBJ2-2, with 10 bases matching TRBD2. The CDR3 runs 17 residues. The germline V gene has CDR1 SGHAT and CDR2 FQNNGV. V dropped 3 bases and J dropped 0; count of bases not matched to a gene: 4.

This chain joins TRBV2 and TRBJ1-2, with unresolved D. The CDR3 has 11 residues. Between the trimmed V and J ends, which lost 10 bases and 7 bases, there was a span of 13 bases. CDR1 is SNHLY, CDR2 FYNNEI, per germline. This CDR3 is CATAASPGYTF. Here the CDR3 DNA reads TGTGCCACAGCAGCTTCCCCTGGCTACACCTTC.

On this clone itself: The identical CDR3 is also encoded by other nucleotide sequences in the sample. CDR3: CASSPPGGSYNEQFF. CDR3 coding DNA: TGTGCCAGCTCACCACCGGGCGGCTCCTACAATGAGCAGTTCTTC. This rearrangement joins TRBV18 to TRBJ2-1; D remains unclear. Deletions cut 0 bases from V and 0 bases from J, with 6 bases between. This CDR3 comprises 15 residues. The germline gives CDR1 KGHSH, CDR2 LQKENI.

This sequence joins TRBV4-1 and TRBJ2-1, with D perhaps being TRBD1 or TRBD2 (5 bases each). Germline V gene data show CDR1 as MGHRA and CDR2 as YSYEKL. The CDR3 runs to 16 residues. The V end lost 4 bases, the J end lost 0 bases, and 13 bases lay between the germline ends. Here the CDR3 reads CASSPGPLRSYNEQFF. CDR3 nucleotides: TGCGCCAGCAGCCCGGGACCCCTCCGCTCCTACAATGAGCAGTTCTTC.

V and J are TRBV5-4 and TRBJ2-7; no clear D. Germline V gene lookup returns CDR1 SGHNT and CDR2 YYREEE (reference sequence). This CDR3 has 14 residues. Trimming shortened V by 0 bases and J by 6 bases, and 13 bases separated the two germline ends. The CDR3, as DNA: TGTGCCAGCAGCTTGGCGGATATTAGGGCCGAGCAGTACTTC. This sequence encodes CASSLADIRAEQYF.

The V gene is TRBV4-3, the J gene TRBJ2-2; D remains unclear. The CDR3 consists of 13 residues. Trimming left V 0 bases short and J 7 bases short, with 6 bases between. Germline CDR1 LGHNA, CDR2 YSLEER. The CDR3 reads CASSQEEGGELFF. The CDR3 DNA reads TGCGCCAGCAGCCAAGAGGAAGGCGGGGAGCTGTTTTTT.

The chain uses TRBV10-3 and TRBJ1-2; TRBD1 agrees at 8 bases. CDR1 is ENHRY, CDR2 SYGVKD, per germline. The CDR3 sequence is 14 residues long. Trimming took 1 base from V and 7 from J; bases not matched to a gene: 5. CDR3 sequence (DNA): TGTGCCATCAGTGAGTTTGGACAGGGTGGTGGCTACACCTTC. It specifies CAISEFGQGGGYTF.

A note on this clone: The same CDR3 can be traced to other DNA sequences in this sample. CDR3 loop: CASSESGLGYTF. DNA for the CDR3: TGTGCCAGCAGTGAAAGTGGGCTCGGCTACACCTTC. The gene calls are TRBV2 and TRBJ1-2; D unresolved. Trimming removed 2 bases at V and 8 bases at J, with 9 bases between. CDR1 SNHLY and CDR2 FYNNEI come from the germline V gene. The CDR3 is made up of 12 amino acids.

This clone was observed once. V is TRBV2 and J is TRBJ1-5, with D possibly matching TRBD1 (6 bases). Germline lookup yields CDR1 SNHLY and CDR2 FYNNEI. V lost 5 bases and J lost 2, with 16 bases in between. CDR3 length: 16 residues. CDR3 protein: CASSSRGAGGNQPQHF. DNA for the CDR3: TGTGCCAGCAGTTCGAGGGGGGCCGGGGGCAATCAGCCCCAGCATTTT.

The chain is built from TRBV30 and TRBJ2-1, with 11 bases aligning to TRBD2. The germline V gene has CDR1 GTSNPN and CDR2 SVGIG (reference sequence). This CDR3 is 14 amino acids long. Trimming removed 5 bases from V and 8 bases from J; junction bases left unmatched: 8. CDR3 coding DNA: TGTGCCTGGCTCCCTAGCGGGGGGTTGTATGAGCAGTTCTTC. Protein: CAWLPSGGLYEQFF.

The chain carries TRBV6-1 and TRBJ2-5; 13 nucleotides line up with TRBD2. With V trimmed by 3 bases and J by 4 bases, 2 bases remained unmatched. The CDR3 length is 15 residues. In germline, CDR1 is MNHNS, CDR2 SASEGT. Here the CDR3 DNA reads TGTGCCAGCAGTGACCGACTAGCGGGGGGAGAGACCCAGTACTTC. Amino acid sequence: CASSDRLAGGETQYF.

As concerns this clone: The same CDR3 arises from other DNA sequences in this sample as well. The chain uses TRBV30 and TRBJ1-5, with D possibly TRBD1 on 5 matching bases. V lost 3 bases and J lost 1, with 10 bases in between. The germline V gene encodes CDR1 GTSNPN and CDR2 SVGIG (reference sequence). This CDR3 has 14 amino acids. The CDR3 DNA sequence: TGTGCCTGGAGCAGGGTATTCAGCAATCAGCCCCAGCATTTT. Translating gives CAWSRVFSNQPQHF.

This chain connects TRBV18 to TRBJ1-1; D gene ambiguous. Germline V lookup: CDR1 KGHSH, CDR2 LQKENI. The CDR3 totals 13 residues. The V and J ends lost 0 bases and 8 bases respectively, with 10 bases between them. Written as DNA, the CDR3 is TGTGCCAGCTCACCACCTAATGACGGGGAAGCTTTCTTT. Its translation: CASSPPNDGEAFF.

V gene TRBV30 combines with J gene TRBJ2-5, with 8 bases fitting TRBD2. CDR1 and CDR2 from the germline V gene are GTSNPN and SVGIG (reference sequence). The CDR3 is made up of 16 amino acids. V gave up 4 bases and J gave up 5 bases; unmatched junction bases: 15. CDR3 bases: TGTGCCTGGAAACATCCCGGGACTAGAACTTTTGAGACCCAGTACTTC. This gives the protein CAWKHPGTRTFETQYF.

The chain links TRBV19 to TRBJ2-3, with TRBD2 matching 11 bases. The CDR3 sequence is 15 residues long. Germline lookup yields CDR1 LNHDA and CDR2 SQIVND (reference sequence). V dropped 9 bases and J dropped 2; count of bases not matched to a gene: 7. The chain's CDR3 is CASRKLAGDTDTQYF. The CDR3 nucleotides are TGTGCCAGCCGAAAACTAGCGGGGGACACAGATACGCAGTATTTT.

This chain joins TRBV25-1 and TRBJ1-5; TRBD1 agrees at 8 bases. The CDR3 covers 15 residues. The J segment lost 3 bases and the V segment lost 10 bases, leaving 11 bases of the junction unmatched. Germline assignment: CDR1 MGHDK and CDR2 SYGVNS. The CDR3 sequence: CATRGQGASNQPQHF. The CDR3 DNA is TGTGCCACCCGAGGACAGGGCGCTTCCAATCAGCCCCAGCATTTT.

The CDR3 loop reads CASRAGMNTEAFF. The CDR3 nucleotides read TGCGCCAGCAGGGCCGGGATGAACACTGAAGCTTTCTTT. The rearrangement uses TRBV10-1 and TRBJ1-1; D remains unclear. V lost 6 bases and J 0 bases, leaving 8 bases between the germline ends. Germline CDR1 and CDR2: WNHNN and SYGVQD (reference sequence). The CDR3 has 13 amino acids.

In the case of this clone: Other DNA sequences in the same sample also yield this CDR3. This chain joins TRBV30 and TRBJ1-1, with D unclear. Germline V gives CDR1 GTSNPN, CDR2 SVGIG (reference sequence). Trimming pared 2 bases from V and 0 bases from J, leaving 7 bases between. There are 13 residues in the CDR3. CDR3 in DNA: TGTGCCTGGAGTTCGAAACTGAACACTGAAGCTTTCTTT. Residues: CAWSSKLNTEAFF.

The V call is TRBV30, the J call TRBJ2-7; D possibly corresponds to TRBD2 (6 bases). Trimming cost V 3 bases and J 7 bases, with 22 bases left between them. In germline, CDR1 is GTSNPN, CDR2 SVGIG (reference sequence). The CDR3 is 15 amino acids. The CDR3 nucleotides read TGTGCCTGGAGAAATGGGGGGACTTTGACTAATGAGCAGTACTTC. Translating gives CAWRNGGTLTNEQYF.

V is TRBV7-2 and J is TRBJ2-7; D perhaps matches TRBD1 (5 bases). The CDR3 is 15 residues long. CDR1 and CDR2 from the germline V gene are SGHTA and FQGNSA. Trimming left V 5 bases short and J 6 bases short, with 20 bases between. The CDR3 protein is CASSPQGTQPLEQYF. In DNA, the CDR3 is TGTGCCAGCAGCCCGCAGGGTACTCAGCCTCTCGAGCAGTACTTC.

The V call is TRBV19, the J call TRBJ1-2, with a tentative D call TRBD1 (5 bases). V dropped 3 bases and J dropped 6 bases, with 20 bases sitting between them. The germline V gene has CDR1 LNHDA and CDR2 SQIVND (reference sequence). CDR3 length: 16 amino acids. CDR3 bases: TGTGCCAGTAGTATCGAGTCTGCAGGGAAGGCGGATGGCTACACCTTC. Translating it yields CASSIESAGKADGYTF.

The rearrangement joins TRBV2 to TRBJ2-5; D unresolved. CDR1 SNHLY and CDR2 FYNNEI come from the germline V gene. CDR3 length equals 14 residues. V shed 6 bases and J shed 2 bases, with 13 bases lying between them. The CDR3 bases are TGTGCCAGCAGGGAGTTTTCGCAGCAAGAGACCCAGTACTTC. This gives the protein CASREFSQQETQYF.